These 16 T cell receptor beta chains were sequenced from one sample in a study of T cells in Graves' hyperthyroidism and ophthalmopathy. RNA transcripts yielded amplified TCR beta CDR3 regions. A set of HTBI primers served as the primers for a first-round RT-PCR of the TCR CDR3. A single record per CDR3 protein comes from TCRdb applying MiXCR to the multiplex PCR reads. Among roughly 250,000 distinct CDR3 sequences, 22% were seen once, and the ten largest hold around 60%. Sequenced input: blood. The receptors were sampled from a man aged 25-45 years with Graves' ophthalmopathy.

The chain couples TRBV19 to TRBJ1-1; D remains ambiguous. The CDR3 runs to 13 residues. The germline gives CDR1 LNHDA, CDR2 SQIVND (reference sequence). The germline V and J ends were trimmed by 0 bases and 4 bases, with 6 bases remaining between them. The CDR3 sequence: CASSIDLGTEAFF. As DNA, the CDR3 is TGTGCCAGTAGTATAGATCTGGGCACTGAAGCTTTCTTT.

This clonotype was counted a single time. CDR3 region: CASSLGGGQGYEQYF. In nucleotides, the CDR3 is TGTGCCAGCAGCTTAGGGGGTGGACAGGGGTACGAGCAGTACTTC. The chain combines TRBV11-3 with TRBJ2-7; 9 bases fit TRBD1. J lost 4 bases, V lost 1 base, and 5 bases had no gene match. This CDR3 has 15 residues. From germline, CDR1 is SGHNT and CDR2 YENEEA.

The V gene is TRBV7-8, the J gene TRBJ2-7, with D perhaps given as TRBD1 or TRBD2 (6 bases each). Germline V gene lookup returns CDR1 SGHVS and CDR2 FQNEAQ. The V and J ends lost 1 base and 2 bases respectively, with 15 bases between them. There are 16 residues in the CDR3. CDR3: CASSLEGGPIPYEQYF. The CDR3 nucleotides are TGTGCCAGCAGCTTAGAAGGGGGGCCTATACCCTACGAGCAGTACTTC. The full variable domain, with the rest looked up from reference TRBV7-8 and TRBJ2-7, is GAGVSQSPRYKVAKRGQDVALRCDPISGHVSLFWYQQALGQGPEFLTYFQNEAQLDKSGLPSDRFFAERPEGSVSTLKIQRTQQEDSAVYLCASSLEGGPIPYEQYFGPGTRLTVT.

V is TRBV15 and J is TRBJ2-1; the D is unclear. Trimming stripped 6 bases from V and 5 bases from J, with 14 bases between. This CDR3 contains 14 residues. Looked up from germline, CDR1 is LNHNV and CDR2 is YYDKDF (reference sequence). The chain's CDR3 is CATRVGARDNEQFF. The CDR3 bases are TGTGCCACCAGGGTCGGAGCCCGGGACAATGAGCAGTTCTTC.

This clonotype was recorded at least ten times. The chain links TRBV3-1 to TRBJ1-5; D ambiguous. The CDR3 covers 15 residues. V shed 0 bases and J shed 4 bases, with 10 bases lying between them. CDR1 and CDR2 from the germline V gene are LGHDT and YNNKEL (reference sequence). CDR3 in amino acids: CASSQDSTANQPQHF. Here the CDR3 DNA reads TGTGCCAGCAGCCAAGATAGTACAGCAAATCAGCCCCAGCATTTT.

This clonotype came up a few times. CDR3 residues: CASSQSEGTQYF. The DNA for the CDR3 is TGTGCCAGCAGCCAAAGTGAGGGGACCCAGTACTTC. V is TRBV3-1 and J is TRBJ2-5; D might be TRBD2 (5 bases). V lost 2 bases and J 7 bases, leaving 8 bases between the germline ends. Per germline, CDR1 LGHDT and CDR2 YNNKEL (reference sequence). The CDR3 is 12 amino acids.

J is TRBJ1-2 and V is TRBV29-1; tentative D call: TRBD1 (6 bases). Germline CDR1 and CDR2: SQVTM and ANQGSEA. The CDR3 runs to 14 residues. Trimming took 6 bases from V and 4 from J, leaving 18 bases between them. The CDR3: CSVGGGEGVYGYTF. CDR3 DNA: TGCAGCGTGGGCGGGGGCGAAGGGGTCTATGGCTACACCTTC.

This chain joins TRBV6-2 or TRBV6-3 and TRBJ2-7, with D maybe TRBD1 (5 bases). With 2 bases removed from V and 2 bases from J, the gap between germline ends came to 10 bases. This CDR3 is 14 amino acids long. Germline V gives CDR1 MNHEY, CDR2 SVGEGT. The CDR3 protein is CASSYVGLTYEQYF. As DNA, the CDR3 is TGTGCCAGCAGTTACGTGGGGCTGACCTACGAGCAGTACTTC.

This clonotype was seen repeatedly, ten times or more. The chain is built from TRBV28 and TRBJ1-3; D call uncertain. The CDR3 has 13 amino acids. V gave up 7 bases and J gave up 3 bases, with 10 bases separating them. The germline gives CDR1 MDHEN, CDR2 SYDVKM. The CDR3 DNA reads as TGTGCCAGCATAGGGCAGTATGGAAACACCATATATTTT. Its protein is CASIGQYGNTIYF.

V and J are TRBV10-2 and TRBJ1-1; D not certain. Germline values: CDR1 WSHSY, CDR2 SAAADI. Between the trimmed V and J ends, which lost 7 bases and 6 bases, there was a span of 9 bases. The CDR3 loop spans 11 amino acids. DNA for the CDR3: TGCGCCAGCATGGGAGGCCCTGAAGCTTTCTTT. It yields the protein CASMGGPEAFF.

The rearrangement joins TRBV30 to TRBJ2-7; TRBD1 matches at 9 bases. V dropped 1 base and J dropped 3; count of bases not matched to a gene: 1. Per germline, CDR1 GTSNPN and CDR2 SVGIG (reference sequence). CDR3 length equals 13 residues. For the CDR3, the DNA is TGTGCCTGGAGTGAGGACAGGGGCTACGAGCAGTACTTC. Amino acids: CAWSEDRGYEQYF.

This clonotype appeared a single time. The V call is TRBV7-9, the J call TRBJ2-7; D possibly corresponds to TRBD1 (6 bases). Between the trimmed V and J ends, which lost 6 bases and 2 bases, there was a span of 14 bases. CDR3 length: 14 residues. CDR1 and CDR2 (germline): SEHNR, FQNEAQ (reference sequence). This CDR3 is CASSVYRDPYEQYF. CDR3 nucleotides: TGTGCCAGCAGTGTCTACAGGGATCCCTACGAGCAGTACTTC. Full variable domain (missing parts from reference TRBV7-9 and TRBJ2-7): DTGVSQNPRHKITKRGQNVTFRCDPISEHNRLYWYRQTLGQGPEFLTYFQNEAQLEKSRLLSDRFSAERPKGSFSTLEIQRTEQGDSAMYLCASSVYRDPYEQYFGPGTRLTVT.

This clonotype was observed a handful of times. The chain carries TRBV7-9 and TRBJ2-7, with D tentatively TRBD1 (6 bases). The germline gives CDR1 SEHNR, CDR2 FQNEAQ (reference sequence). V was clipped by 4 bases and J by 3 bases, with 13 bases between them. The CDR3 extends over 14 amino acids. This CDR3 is CASSYLEGGYEQYF. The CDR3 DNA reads TGTGCCAGCAGCTACCTAGAAGGGGGCTACGAGCAGTACTTC.

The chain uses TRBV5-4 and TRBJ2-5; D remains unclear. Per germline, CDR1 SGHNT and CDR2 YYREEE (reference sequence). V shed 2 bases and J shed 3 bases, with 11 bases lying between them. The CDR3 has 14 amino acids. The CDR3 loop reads CASSFRALKETQYF. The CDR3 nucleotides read TGTGCCAGCAGCTTTCGAGCGCTTAAAGAGACCCAGTACTTC.

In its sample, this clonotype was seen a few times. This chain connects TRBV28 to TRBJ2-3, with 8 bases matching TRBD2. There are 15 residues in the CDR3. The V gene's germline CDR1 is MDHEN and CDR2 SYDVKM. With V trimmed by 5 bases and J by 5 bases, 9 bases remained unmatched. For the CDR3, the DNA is TGTGCCAGCAGTAACCGTGGAGCGGGAGAAGATACGCAGTATTTT. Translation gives CASSNRGAGEDTQYF.

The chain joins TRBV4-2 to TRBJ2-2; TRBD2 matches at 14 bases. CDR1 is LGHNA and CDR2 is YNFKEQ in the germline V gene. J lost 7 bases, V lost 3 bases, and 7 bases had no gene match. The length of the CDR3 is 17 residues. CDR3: CASSHGLAGGRLGELFF. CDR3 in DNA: TGTGCCAGCAGCCACGGACTAGCGGGAGGTCGTCTCGGGGAGCTGTTTTTT.